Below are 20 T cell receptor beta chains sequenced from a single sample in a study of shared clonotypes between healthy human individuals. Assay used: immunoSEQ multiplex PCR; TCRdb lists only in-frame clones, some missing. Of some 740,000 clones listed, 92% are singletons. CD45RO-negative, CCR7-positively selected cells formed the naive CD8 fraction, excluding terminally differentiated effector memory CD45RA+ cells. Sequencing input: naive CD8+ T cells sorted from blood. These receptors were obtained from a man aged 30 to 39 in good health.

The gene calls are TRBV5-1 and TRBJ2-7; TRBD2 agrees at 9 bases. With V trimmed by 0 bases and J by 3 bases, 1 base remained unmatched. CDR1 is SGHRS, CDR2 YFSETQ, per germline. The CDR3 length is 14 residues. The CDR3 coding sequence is TGCGCCAGCAGCTTGGCTAGCGGGAACTACGAGCAGTACTTC. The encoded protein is CASSLASGNYEQYF.

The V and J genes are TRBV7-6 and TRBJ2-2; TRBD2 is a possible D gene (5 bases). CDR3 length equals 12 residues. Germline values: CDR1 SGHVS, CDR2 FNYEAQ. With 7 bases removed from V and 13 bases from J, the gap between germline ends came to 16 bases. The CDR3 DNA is TGTGCCAGCACAAGTGAGGGTCTGAGGCTGTTTTTT. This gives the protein CASTSEGLRLFF.

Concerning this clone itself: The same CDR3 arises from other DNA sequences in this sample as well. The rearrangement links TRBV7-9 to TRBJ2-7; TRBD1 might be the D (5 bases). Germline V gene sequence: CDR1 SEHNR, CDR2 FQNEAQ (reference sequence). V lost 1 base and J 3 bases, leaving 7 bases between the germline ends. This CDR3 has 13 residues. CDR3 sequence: CASSLGDSYEQYF. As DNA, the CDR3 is TGTGCCAGCAGCTTAGGTGACAGCTACGAGCAGTACTTC.

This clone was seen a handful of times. The chain's CDR3 is CASSHRDRDHYEQYF. As DNA, the CDR3 is TGTGCCAGCAGCCACCGGGACAGGGATCACTACGAGCAGTACTTC. The chain couples TRBV11-2 to TRBJ2-7; TRBD1 aligns across 9 bases. Trimming removed 5 bases from V and 3 bases from J; junction bases left unmatched: 8. This CDR3 is built from 15 residues. Germline lookup yields CDR1 SGHAT and CDR2 FQNNGV.

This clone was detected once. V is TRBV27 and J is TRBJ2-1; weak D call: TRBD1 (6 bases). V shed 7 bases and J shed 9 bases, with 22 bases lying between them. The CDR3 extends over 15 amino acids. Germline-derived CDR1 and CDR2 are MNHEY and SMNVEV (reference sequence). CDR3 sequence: CASTQGTEQFGEQFF. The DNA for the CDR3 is TGTGCCAGCACCCAGGGGACCGAACAATTTGGTGAGCAGTTCTTC.

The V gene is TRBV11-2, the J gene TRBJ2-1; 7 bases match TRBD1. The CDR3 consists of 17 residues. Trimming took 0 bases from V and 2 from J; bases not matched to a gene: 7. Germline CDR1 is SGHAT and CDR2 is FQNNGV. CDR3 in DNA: TGTGCCAGCAGCTTAGAGCCAGGGGGTCTTACCTACAATGAGCAGTTCTTC. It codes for CASSLEPGGLTYNEQFF.

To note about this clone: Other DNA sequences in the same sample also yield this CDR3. The CDR3 DNA is TGCGCCAGCAGCTTGGGTGGGGACTACGAGCAGTACTTC. This codes for CASSLGGDYEQYF. The J gene is TRBJ2-7, the V gene TRBV5-1; D is unclear. In germline, CDR1 is SGHRS, CDR2 YFSETQ. The CDR3 spans 13 residues. V gave up 0 bases and J gave up 3 bases, with 7 bases separating them.

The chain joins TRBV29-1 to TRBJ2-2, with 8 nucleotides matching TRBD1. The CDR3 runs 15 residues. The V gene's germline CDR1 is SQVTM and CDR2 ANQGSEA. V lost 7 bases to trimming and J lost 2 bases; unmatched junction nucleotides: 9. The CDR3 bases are TGCAGCGCCGTGCAGGGGGCCGAAAACACCGGGGAGCTGTTTTTT. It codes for CSAVQGAENTGELFF.

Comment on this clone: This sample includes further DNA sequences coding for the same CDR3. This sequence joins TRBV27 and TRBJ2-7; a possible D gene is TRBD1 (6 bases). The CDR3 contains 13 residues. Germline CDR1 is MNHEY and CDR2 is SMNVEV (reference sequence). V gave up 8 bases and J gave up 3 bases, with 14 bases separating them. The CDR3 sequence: CASSYRVLYEQYF. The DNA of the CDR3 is TGTGCCAGCTCTTACAGGGTCCTCTACGAGCAGTACTTC.

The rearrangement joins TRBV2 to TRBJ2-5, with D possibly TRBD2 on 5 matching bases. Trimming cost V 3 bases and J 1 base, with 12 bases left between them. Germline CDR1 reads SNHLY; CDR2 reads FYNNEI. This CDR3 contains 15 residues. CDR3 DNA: TGTGCCAGCAGTGATTTCGCTCGGGGCCAAGAGACCCAGTACTTC. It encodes CASSDFARGQETQYF.

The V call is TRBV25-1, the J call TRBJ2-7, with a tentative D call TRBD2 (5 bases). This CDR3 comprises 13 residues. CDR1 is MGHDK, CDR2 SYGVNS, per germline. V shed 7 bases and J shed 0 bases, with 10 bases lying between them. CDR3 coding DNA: TGTGCCAGCACCGGGGTGGACTCCTACGAGCAGTACTTC. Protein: CASTGVDSYEQYF.

CDR3 loop: CASSQRTSGRVDEQFF. For the CDR3, the DNA is TGTGCCAGCAGCCAACGGACTAGCGGGAGGGTTGATGAGCAGTTCTTC. The chain is built from TRBV27 and TRBJ2-1; the match to TRBD2 covers 15 bases. The ends lost 6 bases at V and 8 bases at J; junction bases unmatched: 8. CDR1 and CDR2 from the germline V gene are MNHEY and SMNVEV (reference sequence). This CDR3 comprises 16 residues.

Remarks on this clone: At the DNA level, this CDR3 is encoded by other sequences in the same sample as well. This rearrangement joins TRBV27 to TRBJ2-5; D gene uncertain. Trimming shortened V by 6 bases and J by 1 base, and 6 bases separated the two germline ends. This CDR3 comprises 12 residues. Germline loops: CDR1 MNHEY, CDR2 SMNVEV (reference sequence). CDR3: CASRGFQETQYF. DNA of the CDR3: TGTGCCAGCAGGGGATTCCAAGAGACCCAGTACTTC.

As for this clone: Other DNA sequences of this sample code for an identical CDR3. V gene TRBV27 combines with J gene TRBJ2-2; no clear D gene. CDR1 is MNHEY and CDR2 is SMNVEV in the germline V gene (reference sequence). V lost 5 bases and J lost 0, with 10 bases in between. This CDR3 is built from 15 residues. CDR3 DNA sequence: TGTGCCAGCAGTCTCGGTGACCCGAACACCGGGGAGCTGTTTTTT. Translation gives CASSLGDPNTGELFF.

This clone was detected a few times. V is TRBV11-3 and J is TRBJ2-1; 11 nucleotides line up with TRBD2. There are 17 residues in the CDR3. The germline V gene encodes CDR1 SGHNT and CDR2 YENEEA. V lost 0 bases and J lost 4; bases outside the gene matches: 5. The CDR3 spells CASSLDSGTSGYNEQFF. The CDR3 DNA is TGTGCCAGCAGCTTAGATAGTGGGACTAGCGGATACAATGAGCAGTTCTTC. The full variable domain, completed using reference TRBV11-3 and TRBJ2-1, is EAGVVQSPRYKIIEKKQPVAFWCNPISGHNTLYWYLQNLGQGPELLIRYENEEAVDDSQLPKDRFSAERLKGVDSTLKIQPAELGDSAVYLCASSLDSGTSGYNEQFFGPGTRLTVL.

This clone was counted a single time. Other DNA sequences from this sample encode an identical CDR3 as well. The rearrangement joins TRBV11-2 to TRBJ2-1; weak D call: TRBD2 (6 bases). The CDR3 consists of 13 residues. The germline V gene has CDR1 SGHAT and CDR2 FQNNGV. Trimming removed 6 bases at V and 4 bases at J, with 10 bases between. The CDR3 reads CASSLDYYNEQFF. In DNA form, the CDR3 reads TGTGCCAGCAGTCTGGACTATTACAATGAGCAGTTCTTC.

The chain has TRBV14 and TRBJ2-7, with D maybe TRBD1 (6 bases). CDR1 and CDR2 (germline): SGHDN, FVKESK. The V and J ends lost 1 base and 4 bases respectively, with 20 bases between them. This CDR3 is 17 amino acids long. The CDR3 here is CASSQVFMGTSSYEQYF. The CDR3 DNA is TGTGCCAGCAGCCAAGTTTTTATGGGGACATCGTCATACGAGCAGTACTTC.

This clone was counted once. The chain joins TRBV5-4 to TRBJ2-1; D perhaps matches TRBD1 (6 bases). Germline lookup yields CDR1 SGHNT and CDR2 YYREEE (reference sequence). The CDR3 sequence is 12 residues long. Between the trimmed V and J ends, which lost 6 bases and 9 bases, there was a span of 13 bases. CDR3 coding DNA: TGTGCCAGCAATCCAGGGGACGGTGAGCAGTTCTTC. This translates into CASNPGDGEQFF.

The CDR3 sequence: CASSLEGGVQYF. Here the CDR3 DNA reads TGTGCCAGCAGCTTGGAAGGGGGCGTGCAGTACTTC. The chain joins TRBV5-8 to TRBJ2-7, with TRBD1 identical over 7 bases. V shed 0 bases, J shed 9 bases, and the junction held 3 bases outside the gene matches. Germline V CDR1 and CDR2: SGHTS, YDEGEE. The CDR3 consists of 12 residues.

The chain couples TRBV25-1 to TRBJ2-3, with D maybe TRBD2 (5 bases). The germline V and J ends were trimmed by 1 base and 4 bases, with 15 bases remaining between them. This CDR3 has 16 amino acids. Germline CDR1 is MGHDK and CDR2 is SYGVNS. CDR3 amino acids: CASSESLAEDPDTQYF. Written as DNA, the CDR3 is TGTGCCAGCAGTGAATCCCTAGCAGAGGACCCAGATACGCAGTATTTT.